These 10 T cell receptor beta chains came from one sample sequenced in a study of blood T cell repertoires in COVID-19. The assay was immunoSEQ multiplex PCR, and TCRdb's table has in-frame clones only and misses some. The sample consists of about 110,000 clones, 70% to 80% of them appearing once. Sequenced input: peripheral blood. These receptors were obtained from a man between 65 and 80 years old with active or convalescent COVID-19.

The chain has TRBV5-1 and TRBJ2-1; D gene ambiguous. The length of the CDR3 is 16 residues. Germline CDR1 SGHRS, CDR2 YFSETQ. V was pared by 0 bases and J by 5 bases, with 15 bases between. The DNA for the CDR3 is TGCGCCAGCAGCTTGGGCGTCGGGTACTTTAACAATGAGCAGTTCTTC. Its protein product is CASSLGVGYFNNEQFF.

V is TRBV9 and J is TRBJ2-3; D possibly corresponds to TRBD2 (7 bases). Germline V gives CDR1 SGDLS, CDR2 YYNGEE. The ends were cut back, 5 bases at V and 2 bases at J, with 15 bases in the middle. This CDR3 has 15 residues. CDR3 DNA sequence: TGTGCCAGCAGTCGGGGGGCTCCACTCACAGATACGCAGTATTTT. Translation: CASSRGAPLTDTQYF.

This clone was seen once. This chain connects TRBV28 to TRBJ1-2, with D unresolved. This CDR3 has 14 amino acids. V was trimmed by 2 bases and J by 4 bases, leaving 11 bases between them. Germline V gene sequence: CDR1 MDHEN, CDR2 SYDVKM. The DNA of the CDR3 is TGTGCCAGCAGTTTAACTCCCCGTATCTATGGCTACACCTTC. This sequence encodes CASSLTPRIYGYTF.

The chain couples TRBV9 to TRBJ1-1, with D possibly TRBD1 on 6 matching bases. Trimming pared 4 bases from V and 1 base from J, leaving 17 bases between. There are 16 residues in the CDR3. Per the germline V gene, CDR1 is SGDLS and CDR2 is YYNGEE. In DNA, the CDR3 is TGTGCCAGCAGCATCCATCCGGGACACCCGAACACTGAAGCTTTCTTT. Translation: CASSIHPGHPNTEAFF.

The V gene is TRBV5-1, the J gene TRBJ1-4; TRBD1 matches 9 bases. V lost 4 bases, J lost 8 bases, and 12 bases stayed unmatched. This CDR3 has 16 amino acids. CDR1 and CDR2 from the germline V gene are SGHRS and YFSETQ. The DNA of the CDR3 is TGCGCCAGCAGCCCCCCCCGTGGGACAGGGAACGAAAAACTGTTTTTT. Translation gives CASSPPRGTGNEKLFF. The full variable domain, its missing parts supplied by reference TRBV5-1 and TRBJ1-4, is KAGVTQTPRYLIKTRGQQVTLSCSPISGHRSVSWYQQTPGQGLQFLFEYFSETQRNKGNFPGRFSGRQFSNSRSEMNVSTLELGDSALYLCASSPPRGTGNEKLFFGSGTQLSVL.

This chain's CDR3 is CATSREGGVGEKLFF. The CDR3 DNA reads TGTGCCACCAGCAGAGAGGGAGGGGTTGGTGAAAAACTGTTTTTT. This chain uses TRBV15 with TRBJ1-4, with a weak D call TRBD1 (5 bases). Trimming removed 0 bases at V and 7 bases at J, with 12 bases between. Germline V gene sequence: CDR1 LNHNV, CDR2 YYDKDF (reference sequence). The CDR3 spans 15 residues. The full variable domain, completed using reference TRBV15 and TRBJ1-4, is DAMVIQNPRYQVTQFGKPVTLSCSQTLNHNVMYWYQQKSSQAPKLLFHYYDKDFNNEADTPDNFQSRRPNTSFCFLDIRSPGLGDTAMYLCATSREGGVGEKLFFGSGTQLSVL.

The CDR3 nucleotides read TGCGCCAGCAGCTTGGGGCGGTCCTCTGGGGCCAACGTCCTGACTTTC. This codes for CASSLGRSSGANVLTF. V gene TRBV5-1 combines with J gene TRBJ2-6, with D unresolved. CDR1 is SGHRS and CDR2 is YFSETQ in the germline V gene. Trimming took off 0 bases at V and 0 bases at J, with 7 bases between the two ends. The CDR3 loop spans 16 amino acids.

This clone was seen only once. V gene TRBV7-2 combines with J gene TRBJ1-2, with D unclear. The V end lost 5 bases, the J end lost 0 bases, and 10 bases lay between the germline ends. Looked up from germline, CDR1 is SGHTA and CDR2 is FQGNSA. The CDR3 sequence is 14 residues long. The CDR3, as DNA: TGTGCCAGCAGCCCTTGGGAGTCTAACTATGGCTACACCTTC. This translates into CASSPWESNYGYTF. Supplemented by reference TRBV7-2 and TRBJ1-2, the full variable domain reads GAGVSQSPSNKVTEKGKDVELRCDPISGHTALYWYRQSLGQGLEFLIYFQGNSAPDKSGLPSDRFSAERTGGSVSTLTIQRTQQEDSAVYLCASSPWESNYGYTFGSGTRLTVV.

The chain combines TRBV29-1 with TRBJ2-1, with 13 bases aligning to TRBD2. The CDR3 spans 16 residues. CDR1 is SQVTM and CDR2 is ANQGSEA in the germline V gene. J gave up 2 bases and V 3 bases, and 4 bases lay outside the gene matches. The CDR3, as DNA: TGCAGCGTTGAGATGGGGACTAGCGGGGCCTACAATGAGCAGTTCTTC. Its protein product is CSVEMGTSGAYNEQFF.

The chain is built from TRBV12-3 or TRBV12-4 and TRBJ1-1; TRBD1 aligns across 7 bases. CDR3 length equals 13 residues. The ends lost 5 bases at V and 3 bases at J; junction bases unmatched: 3. The CDR3 reads CASSQGGHTEAFF. The CDR3 bases are TGTGCCAGCAGTCAAGGGGGCCACACTGAAGCTTTCTTT.